These 28 T cell receptor beta chains were all obtained from the same sample, sequenced in a study of T cell responses to AZD1222 COVID-19 vaccine. Profiled with immunoSEQ multiplex PCR; TCRdb holds only in-frame clones, not every one. The data show approximately 150,000 clones, roughly 86% seen once. The sample was peripheral blood, taken 28 days after the second AZD1222 dose. These receptors were collected from an adult who received the AZD1222 COVID-19 vaccine.

The gene calls are TRBV2 and TRBJ2-7; the match to TRBD1 covers 8 bases. The CDR3 length is 14 residues. Looked up from germline, CDR1 is SNHLY and CDR2 is FYNNEI. Trimming cost V 4 bases and J 3 bases; bases outside gene matches: 5. Here the CDR3 reads CASSAAGQGYEQYF. The CDR3 region has the DNA TGTGCCAGCAGTGCGGCCGGACAGGGCTACGAGCAGTACTTC.

The rearrangement uses TRBV28 and TRBJ2-7; D is possibly TRBD1 (5 bases). The CDR3 is 12 amino acids. Per germline, CDR1 MDHEN and CDR2 SYDVKM. The V gene lost 6 bases and the J gene lost 3 bases, with 9 bases spanning the gap. CDR3 region: CASSGHNYEQYF. DNA of the CDR3: TGTGCCAGCAGCGGACACAACTACGAGCAGTACTTC.

The rearrangement joins TRBV10-1 to TRBJ1-5; D gene uncertain. In germline, CDR1 is WNHNN, CDR2 SYGVQD (reference sequence). The germline V and J ends were trimmed by 7 bases and 3 bases, with 7 bases remaining between them. The CDR3 is 12 residues long. The CDR3 loop reads CASMRVNQPQHF. In DNA, the CDR3 is TGCGCCAGCATGCGGGTCAATCAGCCCCAGCATTTT.

The rearrangement uses TRBV7-9 and TRBJ1-3, with D unclear. Germline loops: CDR1 SEHNR, CDR2 FQNEAQ (reference sequence). This CDR3 has 13 residues. The V and J ends lost 5 bases and 0 bases respectively, with 5 bases between them. In DNA, the CDR3 is TGTGCCAGCAGCCCCCCCTCTGGAAACACCATATATTTT. Protein product: CASSPPSGNTIYF.

Here the CDR3 reads CASSFLTGGGNQPQHF. The CDR3, as DNA: TGTGCCAGCAGCTTTCTAACAGGGGGTGGCAATCAGCCCCAGCATTTT. The rearrangement uses TRBV7-2 and TRBJ1-5, with 8 bases aligning to TRBD1. The V and J ends lost 3 bases and 2 bases, in that order; junction bases with no gene match: 6. The germline gives CDR1 SGHTA, CDR2 FQGNSA. The CDR3 is made up of 16 amino acids.

The chain has TRBV6-5 and TRBJ1-2, with D possibly matching TRBD1 (6 bases). Trimming cost V 10 bases and J 3 bases, with 12 bases left between them. The CDR3 sequence is 12 residues long. Germline V CDR1 and CDR2: MNHEY, SVGAGI. CDR3: CAIPRTDYGYTF. As DNA, the CDR3 is TGTGCCATCCCAAGGACAGACTATGGCTACACCTTC.

This clone was seen once. V and J are TRBV5-1 and TRBJ2-1; tentatively, D is TRBD2 (6 bases). Germline V gene sequence: CDR1 SGHRS, CDR2 YFSETQ. CDR3 length: 15 amino acids. Trimming shortened V by 4 bases and J by 7 bases, and 18 bases separated the two germline ends. In nucleotides, the CDR3 is TGCGCCAGCAGCCCCTCGGGGGACGGGTTGAATGAGCAGTTCTTC. It is translated as CASSPSGDGLNEQFF.

This clone was counted a single time. V and J are TRBV18 and TRBJ1-1; D gene uncertain. Trimming stripped 10 bases from V and 6 bases from J, with 15 bases between. CDR3 length equals 12 residues. Germline-derived CDR1 and CDR2 are KGHSH and LQKENI. The CDR3 spells CATSSGQPEAFF. The CDR3 bases are TGTGCCACTTCCTCCGGGCAGCCTGAAGCTTTCTTT.

This clone was seen only a few times. This rearrangement joins TRBV30 to TRBJ1-5; D possibly corresponds to TRBD1 (6 bases). Germline CDR1 is GTSNPN and CDR2 is SVGIG (reference sequence). V lost 0 bases and J lost 5, with 14 bases in between. The CDR3 runs to 15 residues. CDR3 nucleotides: TGTGCCTGGAGTGTTGGGGGGCGCTTGTATCAGCCCCAGCATTTT. It encodes CAWSVGGRLYQPQHF.

This sequence joins TRBV2 and TRBJ1-5; D is unresolved. V was trimmed by 2 bases and J by 2 bases, leaving 16 bases between them. Germline V gene data show CDR1 as SNHLY and CDR2 as FYNNEI. This CDR3 has 17 amino acids. In DNA form, the CDR3 reads TGTGCCAGCAGTGAAAGCCCAGTCCGGGCTGGCAATCAGCCCCAGCATTTT. This encodes CASSESPVRAGNQPQHF.

The chain joins TRBV18 to TRBJ1-6, with 8 bases aligning to TRBD1. Germline CDR1 reads KGHSH; CDR2 reads LQKENI. V gave up 5 bases and J gave up 5 bases; unmatched junction bases: 2. The length of the CDR3 is 14 residues. This chain's CDR3 is CASSSQGDNSPLHF. The CDR3 DNA reads TGTGCCAGCTCATCACAGGGGGATAATTCACCCCTCCACTTT.

The V gene is TRBV9, the J gene TRBJ2-1; D could derive from TRBD1 or TRBD2 (6 bases each). The CDR3 contains 15 residues. From germline, CDR1 is SGDLS and CDR2 YYNGEE. Deletions cut 0 bases from V and 7 bases from J, with 14 bases between. The CDR3 spells CASSVGGGIGNEQFF. DNA for the CDR3: TGTGCCAGCAGCGTAGGAGGGGGGATAGGAAATGAGCAGTTCTTC. Full variable domain (rest looked up from reference TRBV9 and TRBJ2-1): DSGVTQTPKHLITATGQRVTLRCSPRSGDLSVYWYQQSLDQGLQFLIQYYNGEERAKGNILERFSAQQFPDLHSELNLSSLELGDSALYFCASSVGGGIGNEQFFGPGTRLTVL.

The V gene is TRBV5-1, the J gene TRBJ2-2, with a weak D call TRBD2 (6 bases). The germline CDR1 and CDR2 sequences are SGHRS and YFSETQ. Trimming removed 4 bases from V and 1 base from J, with 17 bases in between. This CDR3 is 17 amino acids long. CDR3 protein: CASSPSRGEMNTGELFF. The CDR3 region has the DNA TGCGCCAGCAGCCCTTCGCGGGGCGAGATGAACACCGGGGAGCTGTTTTTT.

CDR3: CASSPLTGLAPNNEQFF. The CDR3 nucleotides read TGTGCCAGCAGTCCGCTTACCGGACTAGCCCCAAACAATGAGCAGTTCTTC. The chain uses TRBV27 and TRBJ2-1; TRBD2 aligns across 8 bases. Germline CDR1 and CDR2: MNHEY and SMNVEV (reference sequence). This CDR3 has 17 amino acids. V lost 5 bases, J lost 5 bases, and 14 bases stayed unmatched.

V gene TRBV6-4 combines with J gene TRBJ2-2, with 12 bases identical to TRBD2. V trimming: 0 bases; J trimming: 5 bases; junction bases outside the gene matches: 1. The germline V gene encodes CDR1 MRHNA and CDR2 SNTAGT. CDR3 length equals 16 residues. CDR3 region: CASSDSGLAGTGELFF. As DNA, the CDR3 is TGTGCCAGCAGTGACTCGGGACTAGCGGGTACCGGGGAGCTGTTTTTT.

This chain connects TRBV19 to TRBJ1-1; 7 bases are a match to TRBD1. Germline CDR1 LNHDA, CDR2 SQIVND (reference sequence). This CDR3 has 13 residues. V lost 3 bases and J lost 3; bases outside the gene matches: 1. The CDR3 DNA reads TGTGCCAGTAGTATTCAGGGGGACACTGAAGCTTTCTTT. This translates into CASSIQGDTEAFF.

The CDR3 spells CASSLLTGGPGANVLTF. The CDR3 nucleotides are TGCGCCAGCAGCTTGTTGACCGGGGGGCCTGGGGCCAACGTCCTGACTTTC. The chain is built from TRBV5-1 and TRBJ2-6; possible D gene TRBD2, 7 bases. CDR3 length: 17 amino acids. CDR1 SGHRS and CDR2 YFSETQ come from the germline V gene. With 1 base removed from V and 2 bases from J, the gap between germline ends came to 13 bases.

V gene TRBV5-4 combines with J gene TRBJ2-1, with 10 bases lining up with TRBD2. Trimming cost V 5 bases and J 4 bases; bases outside gene matches: 9. The germline CDR1 and CDR2 sequences are SGHNT and YYREEE (reference sequence). The CDR3 sequence is 16 residues long. CDR3 coding DNA: TGTGCCAGCAGTCGTAGCGGGGGGAACACTTACAATGAGCAGTTCTTC. It translates to CASSRSGGNTYNEQFF.

The chain uses TRBV30 and TRBJ2-7; weak D call: TRBD2 (6 bases). In germline, CDR1 is GTSNPN, CDR2 SVGIG (reference sequence). The CDR3 is made up of 11 amino acids. V was pared by 3 bases and J by 7 bases, with 10 bases between. The CDR3 spells CAWSGSGEQYF. CDR3 DNA sequence: TGTGCCTGGAGCGGGAGTGGGGAGCAGTACTTC.

This sequence joins TRBV28 and TRBJ1-1; D call uncertain. Per the germline V gene, CDR1 is MDHEN and CDR2 is SYDVKM. Trimming left V 4 bases short and J 2 bases short, with 11 bases between. The CDR3 has 14 residues. Here the CDR3 reads CASSSPFINTEAFF. CDR3 coding DNA: TGTGCCAGCAGTTCCCCCTTTATTAACACTGAAGCTTTCTTT.

J is TRBJ1-3 and V is TRBV5-1, with D unclear. CDR3 length equals 16 residues. The germline V gene encodes CDR1 SGHRS and CDR2 YFSETQ. Trimming pared 2 bases from V and 1 base from J, leaving 13 bases between. The CDR3 here is CASSLEGSYSGNTIYF. DNA for the CDR3: TGCGCCAGCAGCTTAGAGGGCAGTTATTCTGGAAACACCATATATTTT.

The CDR3 here is CAISEPGETQYF. CDR3 DNA: TGTGCCATCAGTGAGCCCGGGGAAACCCAGTACTTC. The V and J genes are TRBV10-3 and TRBJ2-5; the D gene is possibly TRBD2 (5 bases). The V gene lost 2 bases and the J gene lost 8 bases, with 9 bases spanning the gap. The CDR3 has 12 amino acids. The V gene's germline CDR1 is ENHRY and CDR2 SYGVKD.

The V call is TRBV30, the J call TRBJ2-7; TRBD1 aligns across 10 bases. The CDR3 is 16 amino acids. The junction had 8 bases not matched to a gene; V was cut back by 2 bases and J by 1 base. From germline, CDR1 is GTSNPN and CDR2 SVGIG (reference sequence). Written as DNA, the CDR3 is TGTGCCTGGAGTCAAATCCGGGACAGGGGTTCCTACGAGCAGTACTTC. This gives the protein CAWSQIRDRGSYEQYF.

The genes are TRBV28 and TRBJ1-6, with no clear D. The CDR3 sequence is 13 residues long. Trimming took 3 bases from V and 14 from J, leaving 14 bases between them. Germline V lookup: CDR1 MDHEN, CDR2 SYDVKM. The CDR3 DNA reads as TGTGCCAGCAGTTTTCTTGGGAGCGTGGCCCTCCACTTT. It codes for CASSFLGSVALHF. Full variable domain (outside the CDR3, taken from reference TRBV28 and TRBJ1-6): DVKVTQSSRYLVKRTGEKVFLECVQDMDHENMFWYRQDPGLGLRLIYFSYDVKMKEKGDIPEGYSVSREKKERFSLILESASTNQTSMYLCASSFLGSVALHFGNGTRLTVT.

The chain has TRBV27 and TRBJ1-4, with a tentative D call TRBD1 (5 bases). Germline V gene lookup returns CDR1 MNHEY and CDR2 SMNVEV (reference sequence). V lost 2 bases to trimming and J lost 7 bases, with 14 bases between them. The CDR3 is 15 amino acids. The CDR3 DNA is TGTGCCAGCAGTTTACAGCGGTTAGGGGCTGAAAAACTGTTTTTT. Its translation is CASSLQRLGAEKLFF.

V is TRBV5-1 and J is TRBJ2-3; D possibly matches TRBD1 or TRBD2 (6 bases each). Trimming cost V 5 bases and J 3 bases, with 16 bases left between them. The germline CDR1 and CDR2 sequences are SGHRS and YFSETQ. The CDR3 runs to 15 residues. The CDR3 loop reads CASRDSPGATDTQYF. The CDR3 nucleotides are TGCGCCAGCAGAGATAGTCCGGGGGCTACAGATACGCAGTATTTT.

This rearrangement joins TRBV19 to TRBJ2-3; TRBD2 matches 11 bases. The CDR3 consists of 15 residues. V lost 5 bases, J lost 1 base, and 2 bases stayed unmatched. Germline loops: CDR1 LNHDA, CDR2 SQIVND (reference sequence). In nucleotides, the CDR3 is TGTGCCAGTAGTGAGACTAGCGGGGGCACAGATACGCAGTATTTT. This encodes CASSETSGGTDTQYF.

The chain couples TRBV7-9 to TRBJ1-2, with 10 bases matching TRBD1. Germline-derived CDR1 and CDR2 are SEHNR and FQNEAQ (reference sequence). The J segment lost 3 bases and the V segment lost 5 bases, leaving 3 bases of the junction unmatched. CDR3 size: 14 residues. The CDR3 region has the DNA TGTGCCAGCAGCGCCGGGACAGGGGACTATGGCTACACCTTC. Residues: CASSAGTGDYGYTF.